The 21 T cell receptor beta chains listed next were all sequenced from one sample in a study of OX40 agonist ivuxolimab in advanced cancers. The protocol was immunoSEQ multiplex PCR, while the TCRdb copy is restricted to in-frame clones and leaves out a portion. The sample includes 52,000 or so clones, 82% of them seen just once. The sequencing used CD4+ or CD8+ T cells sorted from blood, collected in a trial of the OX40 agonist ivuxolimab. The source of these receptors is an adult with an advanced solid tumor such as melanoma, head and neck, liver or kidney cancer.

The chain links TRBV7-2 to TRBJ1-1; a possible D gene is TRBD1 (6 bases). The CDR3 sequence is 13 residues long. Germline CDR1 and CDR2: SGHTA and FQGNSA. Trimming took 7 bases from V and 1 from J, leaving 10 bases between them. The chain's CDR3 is CASNTGRNTEAFF. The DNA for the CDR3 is TGTGCCAGCAATACAGGGAGGAACACTGAAGCTTTCTTT. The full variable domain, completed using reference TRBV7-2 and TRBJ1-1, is GAGVSQSPSNKVTEKGKDVELRCDPISGHTALYWYRQSLGQGLEFLIYFQGNSAPDKSGLPSDRFSAERTGGSVSTLTIQRTQQEDSAVYLCASNTGRNTEAFFGQGTRLTVV.

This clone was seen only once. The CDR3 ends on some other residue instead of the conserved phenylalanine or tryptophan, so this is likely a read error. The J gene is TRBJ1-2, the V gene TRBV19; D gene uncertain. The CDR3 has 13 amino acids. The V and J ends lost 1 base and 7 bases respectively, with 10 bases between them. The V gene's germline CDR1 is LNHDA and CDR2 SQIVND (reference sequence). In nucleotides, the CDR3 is TGTGCCAGTAGTATAGGAGCAGAGCTTGGCTACACCCTC. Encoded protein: CASSIGAELGYTL.

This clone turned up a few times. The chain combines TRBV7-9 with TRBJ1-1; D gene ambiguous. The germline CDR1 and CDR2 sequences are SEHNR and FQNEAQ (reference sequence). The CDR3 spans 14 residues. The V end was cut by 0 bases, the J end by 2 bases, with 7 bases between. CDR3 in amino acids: CASSLARGNTEAFF. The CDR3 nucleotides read TGTGCCAGCAGCTTAGCTCGGGGTAACACTGAAGCTTTCTTT.

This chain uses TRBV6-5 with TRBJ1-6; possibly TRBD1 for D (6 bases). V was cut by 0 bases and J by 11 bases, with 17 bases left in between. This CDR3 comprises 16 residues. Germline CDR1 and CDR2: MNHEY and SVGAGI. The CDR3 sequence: CASSYSRTGRGAPLHF. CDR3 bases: TGTGCCAGCAGTTACTCCCGAACAGGGCGCGGGGCACCCCTCCACTTT.

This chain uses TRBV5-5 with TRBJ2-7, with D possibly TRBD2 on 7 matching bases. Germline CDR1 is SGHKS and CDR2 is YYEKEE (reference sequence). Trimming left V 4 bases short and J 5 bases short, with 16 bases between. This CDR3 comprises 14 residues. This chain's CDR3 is CASSPWGGGDEQYF. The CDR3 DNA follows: TGTGCCAGCAGCCCCTGGGGGGGCGGCGACGAGCAGTACTTC. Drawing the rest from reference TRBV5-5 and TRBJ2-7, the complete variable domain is DAGVTQSPTHLIKTRGQQVTLRCSPISGHKSVSWYQQVLGQGPQFIFQYYEKEERGRGNFPDRFSARQFPNYSSELNVNALLLGDSALYLCASSPWGGGDEQYFGPGTRLTVT.

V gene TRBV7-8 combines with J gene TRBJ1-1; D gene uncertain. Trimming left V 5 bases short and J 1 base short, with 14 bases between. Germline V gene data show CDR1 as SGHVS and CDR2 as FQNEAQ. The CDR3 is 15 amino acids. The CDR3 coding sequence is TGTGCCAGCAGCAAAAGAACTTTGCAGAACACTGAAGCTTTCTTT. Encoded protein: CASSKRTLQNTEAFF.

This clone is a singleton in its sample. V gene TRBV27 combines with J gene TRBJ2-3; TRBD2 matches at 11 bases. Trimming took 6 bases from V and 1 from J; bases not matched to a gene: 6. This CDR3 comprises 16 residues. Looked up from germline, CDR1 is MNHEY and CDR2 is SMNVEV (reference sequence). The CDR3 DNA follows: TGTGCCAGCAGATCAAATAGCGGGGGGGGCACAGATACGCAGTATTTT. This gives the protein CASRSNSGGGTDTQYF.

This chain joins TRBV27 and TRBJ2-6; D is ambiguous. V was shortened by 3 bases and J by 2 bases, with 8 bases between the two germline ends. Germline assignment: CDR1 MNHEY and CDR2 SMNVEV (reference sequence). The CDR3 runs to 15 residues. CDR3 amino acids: CASSLRETGANVLTF. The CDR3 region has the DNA TGTGCCAGCAGTTTGCGCGAGACTGGGGCCAACGTCCTGACTTTC. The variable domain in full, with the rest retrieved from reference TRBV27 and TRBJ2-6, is EAQVTQNPRYLITVTGKKLTVTCSQNMNHEYMSWYRQDPGLGLRQIYYSMNVEVTDKGDVPEGYKVSRKEKRNFPLILESPSPNQTSLYFCASSLRETGANVLTFGAGSRLTVL.

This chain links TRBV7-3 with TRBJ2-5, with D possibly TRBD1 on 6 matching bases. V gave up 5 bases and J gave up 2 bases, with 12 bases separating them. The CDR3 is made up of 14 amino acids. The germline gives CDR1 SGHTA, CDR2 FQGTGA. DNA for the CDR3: TGTGCCAGCAGCCCGTTCGGACAGCAAGAGACCCAGTACTTC. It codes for CASSPFGQQETQYF. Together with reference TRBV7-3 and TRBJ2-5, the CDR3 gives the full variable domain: GAGVSQTPSNKVTEKGKYVELRCDPISGHTALYWYRQSLGQGPEFLIYFQGTGAADDSGLPNDRFFAVRPEGSVSTLKIQRTERGDSAVYLCASSPFGQQETQYFGPGTRLLVL.

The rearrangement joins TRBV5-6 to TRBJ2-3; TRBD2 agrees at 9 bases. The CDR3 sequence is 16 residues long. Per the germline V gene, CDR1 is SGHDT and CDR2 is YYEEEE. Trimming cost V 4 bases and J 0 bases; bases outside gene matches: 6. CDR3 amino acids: CASSPGLAVSTDTQYF. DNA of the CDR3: TGTGCCAGCAGCCCGGGACTAGCCGTGAGCACAGATACGCAGTATTTT.

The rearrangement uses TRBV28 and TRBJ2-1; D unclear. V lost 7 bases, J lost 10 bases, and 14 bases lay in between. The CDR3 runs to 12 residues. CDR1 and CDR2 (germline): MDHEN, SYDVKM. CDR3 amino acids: CASTQNLREQFF. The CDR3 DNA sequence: TGTGCCAGCACCCAGAATCTGAGAGAGCAGTTCTTC.

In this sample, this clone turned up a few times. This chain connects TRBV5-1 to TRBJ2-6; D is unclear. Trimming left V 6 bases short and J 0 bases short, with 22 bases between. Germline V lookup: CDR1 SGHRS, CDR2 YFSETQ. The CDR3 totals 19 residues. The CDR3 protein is CASTINDNSLTSGANVLTF. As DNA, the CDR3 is TGCGCCAGCACCATAAATGACAATTCTCTAACCTCTGGGGCCAACGTCCTGACTTTC. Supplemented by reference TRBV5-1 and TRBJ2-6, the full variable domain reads KAGVTQTPRYLIKTRGQQVTLSCSPISGHRSVSWYQQTPGQGLQFLFEYFSETQRNKGNFPGRFSGRQFSNSRSEMNVSTLELGDSALYLCASTINDNSLTSGANVLTFGAGSRLTVL.

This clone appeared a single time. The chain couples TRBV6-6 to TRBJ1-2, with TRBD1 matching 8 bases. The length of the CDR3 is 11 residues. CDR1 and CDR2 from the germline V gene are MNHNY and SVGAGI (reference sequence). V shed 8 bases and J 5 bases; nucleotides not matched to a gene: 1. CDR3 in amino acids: CASRQGYGYTF. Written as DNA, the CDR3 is TGTGCCAGCCGACAGGGGTATGGCTACACCTTC.

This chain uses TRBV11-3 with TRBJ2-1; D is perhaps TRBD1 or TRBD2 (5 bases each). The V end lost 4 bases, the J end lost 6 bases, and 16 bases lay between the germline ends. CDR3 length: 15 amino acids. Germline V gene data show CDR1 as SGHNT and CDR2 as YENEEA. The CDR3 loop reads CASSSFRDGGNEQFF. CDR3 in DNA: TGTGCCAGCAGCTCTTTCCGGGACGGCGGCAATGAGCAGTTCTTC.

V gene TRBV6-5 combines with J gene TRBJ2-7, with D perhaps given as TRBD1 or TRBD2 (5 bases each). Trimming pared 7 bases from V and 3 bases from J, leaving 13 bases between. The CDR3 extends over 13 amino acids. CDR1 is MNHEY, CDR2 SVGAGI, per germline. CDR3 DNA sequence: TGTGCCAGCATGAGGGACGGGAACTACGAGCAGTACTTC. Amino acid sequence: CASMRDGNYEQYF.

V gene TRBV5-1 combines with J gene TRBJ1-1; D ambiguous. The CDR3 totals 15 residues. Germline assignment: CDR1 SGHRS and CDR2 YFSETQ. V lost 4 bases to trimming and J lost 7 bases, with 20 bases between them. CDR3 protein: CASSTSGPGAGEAFF. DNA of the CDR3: TGCGCCAGCAGCACCTCCGGGCCGGGAGCCGGTGAAGCTTTCTTT.

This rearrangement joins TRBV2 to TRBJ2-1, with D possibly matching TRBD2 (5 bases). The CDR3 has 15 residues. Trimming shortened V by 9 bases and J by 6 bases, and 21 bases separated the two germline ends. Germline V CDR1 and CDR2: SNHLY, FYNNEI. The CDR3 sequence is CASTRTLLGSNEQFF. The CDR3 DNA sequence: TGTGCCAGTACCCGGACGCTCTTGGGGAGCAATGAGCAGTTCTTC.

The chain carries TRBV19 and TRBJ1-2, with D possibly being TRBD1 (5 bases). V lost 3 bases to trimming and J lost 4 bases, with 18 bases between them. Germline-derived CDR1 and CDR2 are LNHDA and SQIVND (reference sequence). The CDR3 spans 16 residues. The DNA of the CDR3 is TGTGCCAGTAGTATCACCGGGCAGGGCTGGGCCTATGGCTACACCTTC. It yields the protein CASSITGQGWAYGYTF.

The CDR3 loop reads CASIPNRLGNTEAFF. Written as DNA, the CDR3 is TGTGCCAGCATTCCTAACAGGCTGGGGAACACTGAAGCTTTCTTT. This rearrangement joins TRBV2 to TRBJ1-1; perhaps TRBD1 as D (5 bases). The CDR3 runs 15 residues. V lost 7 bases and J 1 base, leaving 16 bases between the germline ends. CDR1 is SNHLY, CDR2 FYNNEI, per germline.

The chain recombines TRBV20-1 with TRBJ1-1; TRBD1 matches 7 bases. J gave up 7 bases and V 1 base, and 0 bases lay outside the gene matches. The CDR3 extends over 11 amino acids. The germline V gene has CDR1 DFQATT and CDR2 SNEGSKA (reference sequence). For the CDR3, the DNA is TGCAGTGCTAGAGGGACAGGTGAAGCTTTCTTT. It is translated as CSARGTGEAFF.

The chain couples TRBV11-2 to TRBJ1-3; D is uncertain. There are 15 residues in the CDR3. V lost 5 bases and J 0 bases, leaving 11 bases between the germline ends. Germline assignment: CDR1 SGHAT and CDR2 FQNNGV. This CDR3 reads CASSPGLNSGNTIYF. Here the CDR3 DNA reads TGTGCCAGCAGCCCCGGACTGAACTCTGGAAACACCATATATTTT.